Listed below are T cell receptor beta chains from one sample, sequenced in a study of monozygotic twins with inflammatory bowel disease. TCRdb reprocessed the 5' RACE reads, keeping one entry per CDR3 protein, no DNA. This sample's clone table lists about 210,000 distinct CDR3 sequences. The material sequenced was blood. These TCRs come from a human donor with ulcerative colitis or Crohn's disease, or a healthy co-twin of an affected twin (not recorded which). Both conserved end residues are part of each CDR3.

v_call,j_call,cdr3_aa
TRBV19,TRBJ2-5,CASSTGTTVQETQYF
TRBV7-2,TRBJ2-5,CASSLGSSGGETQYF
TRBV11-2,TRBJ2-4,CASSLSGTAKNIQYF
TRBV12-3/TRBV12-4,TRBJ2-6,CASSGTAFSSGANVLTF
TRBV4-2,TRBJ1-6,CASSQSGQGNSPLHF
TRBV5-4,TRBJ2-3,CASSYKRGGDTQYF
TRBV6-6,TRBJ2-5,CASSWTTGETQYF
TRBV7-6,TRBJ1-1,CASSKNRGLNTEAFF
TRBV5-1,TRBJ2-2,CASSLLRPNTGELFF
TRBV2,TRBJ2-6,CASSEVRGRDVLTF
TRBV5-1,TRBJ2-6,CASSLVSGAGANVLTF